A single sample is the source of the 2 T cell receptor beta chains below, sequenced in a study of shared clonotypes between healthy human individuals. Only in-frame clones appear in the TCRdb table, and some are missing; sequencing was by immunoSEQ multiplex PCR. The sample yields a few hundred thousand clones, around 79% seen once. Material: PBMCs. Receptor source: a woman in her 40s in good health. Some clones in this sample may be carry-over from other donors' samples.

V gene TRBV28 combines with J gene TRBJ2-7; perhaps TRBD2 as D (6 bases). Germline V gives CDR1 MDHEN, CDR2 SYDVKM. This CDR3 is built from 14 residues. The ends were cut back, 3 bases at V and 7 bases at J, with 16 bases in the middle. CDR3 coding DNA: TGTGCCAGCAGTTTGGCCCTAGCGATTGCGGAGCAGTACTTC. Amino acid sequence: CASSLALAIAEQYF.

The V and J genes are TRBV18 and TRBJ2-5, with TRBD1 matching over 8 bases. Germline CDR1 KGHSH, CDR2 LQKENI. V gave up 2 bases and J gave up 7 bases; unmatched junction bases: 9. This CDR3 contains 15 residues. Here the CDR3 reads CASSPWTGRFGTQYF. In DNA, the CDR3 is TGTGCCAGCTCACCATGGACAGGGAGGTTCGGGACCCAGTACTTC.